The 13 T cell receptor beta chains below were found in one sample sequenced in a study of STAT5B mutations in CD4+ large granular lymphocyte leukemia. Libraries were prepared by immunoSEQ multiplex PCR; TCRdb keeps only in-frame clonotypes and omits some of them. The data show under 35,000 clones, 85% to 90% seen once. The sequenced sample was CD4+ T cells from blood buffy coats. These receptors all come from a human donor in good health.

The chain combines TRBV6-1 with TRBJ1-1; D might be TRBD1 (6 bases). This CDR3 is 13 amino acids long. Trimming cost V 8 bases and J 0 bases, with 10 bases left between them. CDR1 is MNHNS and CDR2 is SASEGT in the germline V gene. The CDR3 sequence: CASVRGMNTEAFF. As DNA, the CDR3 is TGTGCCAGCGTTAGGGGGATGAACACTGAAGCTTTCTTT.

V gene TRBV10-3 combines with J gene TRBJ1-1, with D possibly being TRBD1 (6 bases). Germline V gene lookup returns CDR1 ENHRY and CDR2 SYGVKD. The CDR3 totals 13 residues. The V end lost 6 bases, the J end lost 1 base, and 9 bases lay between the germline ends. This CDR3 is CAIRKQGNTEAFF. The CDR3 bases are TGTGCCATCAGAAAACAGGGGAACACTGAAGCTTTCTTT.

This clone has a single count. The J gene is TRBJ1-6, the V gene TRBV28; no clear D. The CDR3 totals 12 residues. V lost 6 bases, J lost 9 bases, and 9 bases lay in between. Germline-derived CDR1 and CDR2 are MDHEN and SYDVKM. The CDR3 is CASSTHSSPLHF. The DNA for the CDR3 is TGTGCCAGCAGCACTCATAGTTCACCCCTCCACTTT.

In this sample, this clone turned up a few times. The V gene is TRBV21-1, the J gene TRBJ2-7; TRBD1, the D gene given by the table, was not confirmed from the DNA. TRBV21-1 is reported as a pseudogene. The CDR3 is made up of 17 amino acids. This CDR3 reads CASSKAGAGRIRSEQYF. In DNA form, the CDR3 reads TGTGCCAGCAGCAAAGCGGGGGCGGGTAGGATACGAAGCGAGCAGTACTTC.

This chain links TRBV19 with TRBJ2-5; 10 bases are shared with TRBD2. The germline gives CDR1 LNHDA, CDR2 SQIVND (reference sequence). Losses at the gene ends were 3 bases for V and 5 bases for J; bases not matched to a gene: 9. CDR3 size: 16 residues. CDR3 coding DNA: TGTGCCAGTAGTATGGGTTCTAGCGGGAGAGGTGAGACCCAGTACTTC. Translated, it gives CASSMGSSGRGETQYF. Variable domain in full (rest from reference TRBV19 and TRBJ2-5): DGGITQSPKYLFRKEGQNVTLSCEQNLNHDAMYWYRQDPGQGLRLIYYSQIVNDFQKGDIAEGYSVSREKKESFPLTVTSAQKNPTAFYLCASSMGSSGRGETQYFGPGTRLLVL.

Here the CDR3 reads CASSSQRGPSYNEQFF. CDR3 bases: TGTGCCAGCAGCTCACAGCGGGGGCCTTCCTACAATGAGCAGTTCTTC. The chain links TRBV11-2 to TRBJ2-1; 8 bases are shared with TRBD2. Germline-derived CDR1 and CDR2 are SGHAT and FQNNGV. The V gene end was trimmed by 4 bases and the J gene end by 1 base; junction bases not matched to a gene: 6. The length of the CDR3 is 16 residues.

The V call is TRBV5-1, the J call TRBJ2-2; 8 bases are shared with TRBD2. V trimming: 1 base; J trimming: 5 bases; junction bases outside the gene matches: 4. This CDR3 spans 15 amino acids. In germline, CDR1 is SGHRS, CDR2 YFSETQ. The CDR3 region is CASSLREGGTGELFF. The CDR3 DNA follows: TGCGCCAGCAGCTTGCGGGAGGGAGGTACCGGGGAGCTGTTTTTT.

The J gene is TRBJ1-4, the V gene TRBV7-2, with a weak D call TRBD1 (6 bases). V lost 5 bases and J 5 bases, leaving 12 bases between the germline ends. The germline CDR1 and CDR2 sequences are SGHTA and FQGNSA. The CDR3 spans 14 residues. The CDR3 nucleotides read TGTGCCAGCAGCACGGACAGCTCCAATGAAAAACTGTTTTTT. Translation: CASSTDSSNEKLFF.

This chain connects TRBV7-6 to TRBJ2-3; D is unclear. V was clipped by 5 bases and J by 6 bases, with 12 bases between them. This CDR3 contains 13 residues. CDR1 SGHVS and CDR2 FNYEAQ come from the germline V gene. CDR3 bases: TGTGCCAGCAGCCCTGTGCTCCGGGATACGCAGTATTTT. It encodes CASSPVLRDTQYF.

The J gene is TRBJ1-6, the V gene TRBV11-3; D may be TRBD1 (6 bases). The length of the CDR3 is 17 residues. Germline V lookup: CDR1 SGHNT, CDR2 YENEEA. V was clipped by 0 bases and J by 7 bases, with 16 bases between them. The CDR3 nucleotides are TGTGCCAGCAGCTTAGATCGGGGACACACGACAAATTCACCCCTCCACTTT. Encoded protein: CASSLDRGHTTNSPLHF.

The chain carries TRBV6-1 and TRBJ1-4, with a weak D call TRBD1 (5 bases). CDR3 length: 14 residues. The germline gives CDR1 MNHNS, CDR2 SASEGT. V lost 0 bases and J lost 8, with 10 bases in between. CDR3 in amino acids: CASSEAWTTEKLFF. The CDR3 nucleotides are TGTGCCAGCAGTGAAGCTTGGACAACAGAAAAACTGTTTTTT.

The J gene is TRBJ2-2, the V gene TRBV5-1; D ambiguous. CDR3 length: 12 residues. Germline values: CDR1 SGHRS, CDR2 YFSETQ. V lost 6 bases and J lost 6, with 9 bases in between. The CDR3 region has the DNA TGCGCCAGCACCATCAGTGCCGGGGAGCTGTTTTTT. Its translation: CASTISAGELFF.

The chain employs TRBV7-2 and TRBJ2-7; weak D call: TRBD1 (6 bases). CDR3 length equals 14 residues. Germline V gives CDR1 SGHTA, CDR2 FQGNSA. V was cut by 5 bases and J by 0 bases, with 11 bases left in between. CDR3 sequence reads: CASSEDSTSYEQYF. DNA for the CDR3: TGTGCCAGCAGCGAGGACAGCACCTCCTACGAGCAGTACTTC.